This T cell receptor (beta chain) was sequenced during a study of control samples from healthy donors and cancer patients. Deletions cut 3 bases from V and 4 bases from J, with 8 bases between. Per germline, CDR1 MGHDK and CDR2 SYGVNS. The CDR3 has 13 amino acids. TCRdb's table, derived via immunoSEQ multiplex PCR, lists solely in-frame clones and lacks some. This sample yields roughly 52,000 clones, of which approximately 95% are seen a single time; approximately 2.3% belongs to the top ten. Sample: blood. The rearrangement links TRBV25-1 to TRBJ2-3; maybe TRBD1 (5 bases). The TCR comes from a man aged 30 to 39 in good health. As DNA, the CDR3 is TGTGCCAGCAGTGATTCAGGGTCAGATACGCAGTATTTT. It translates to CASSDSGSDTQYF.